Listed here are 24 T cell receptor beta chains from one sample, sequenced in a study of cytomegalovirus exposure and HLA in healthy donors (dated by TCRdb to the late 2010s). Receptors were amplified or captured by the immunoSEQ multiplex PCR assay. For the multiplex PCR, a mixture combining 60 forward primers for TCR Vbeta segments and 13 reverse primers for TCR Jbeta segments was used. Entries here come from immuneACCESS through TCRdb and include only in-frame sequences with V and J called. Some clones fail to appear in such tables; in the studies checked, an unresolved V gene covers under half of the shortfall, and the cause of the remainder is unknown. The sample table records 80,000 to 130,000 clones; around 80% of these occur just once. The ten largest clones add up to 3.5% to 4% of the sample. The sample was PBMCs. These receptors all stem from a woman aged 45 to 65 in good health and CMV-seropositive.

This clone has just one count. This chain connects TRBV19 to TRBJ1-1, with TRBD1 identical over 8 bases. Germline-derived CDR1 and CDR2 are LNHDA and SQIVND (reference sequence). The CDR3 runs 15 residues. Trimming cost V 5 bases and J 12 bases; bases outside gene matches: 17. CDR3 sequence: CASSPRDRLIWEPFF. In DNA, the CDR3 is TGTGCCAGTAGTCCCCGGGACAGGTTAATATGGGAGCCTTTCTTT.

V and J are TRBV7-9 and TRBJ2-1; possible D gene TRBD2, 6 bases. Per the germline V gene, CDR1 is SEHNR and CDR2 is FQNEAQ (reference sequence). V was clipped by 1 base and J by 10 bases, with 17 bases between them. The CDR3 extends over 15 amino acids. The DNA for the CDR3 is TGTGCCAGCAGCTTAGGCGGGACCCCGAGCCCCGAGCAGTTCTTC. This translates into CASSLGGTPSPEQFF.

This sequence joins TRBV18 and TRBJ2-2; TRBD2 aligns across 7 bases. The CDR3 is 15 amino acids. Germline CDR1 is KGHSH and CDR2 is LQKENI. Germline trimming cut 3 bases from V and 5 bases from J; bases unmatched to any gene: 6. CDR3 protein: CASSPRTSETGELFF. The CDR3 DNA follows: TGTGCCAGCTCACCTCGGACTAGTGAAACCGGGGAGCTGTTTTTT.

The DNA of the CDR3 is TGTGCCAGCTCACCACCCGGACAGGAGGGAGGGCCCCAGCATTTT. This sequence encodes CASSPPGQEGGPQHF. This chain connects TRBV18 to TRBJ1-5, with 7 bases matching TRBD1. V lost 0 bases and J lost 9; bases outside the gene matches: 8. Per the germline V gene, CDR1 is KGHSH and CDR2 is LQKENI. This CDR3 region has 15 residues.

CDR3 sequence (DNA): TGTGCCAGTACCTCACAGGTGAGGAACACTGAAGCTTTCTTT. It codes for CASTSQVRNTEAFF. The rearrangement joins TRBV19 to TRBJ1-1, with D possibly matching TRBD1 (5 bases). Germline CDR1 LNHDA, CDR2 SQIVND (reference sequence). CDR3 size: 14 residues. V lost 7 bases to trimming and J lost 1 base, with 13 bases between them.

V usage is TRBV7-9 and J usage is TRBJ2-7; tentative D call: TRBD2 (6 bases). The CDR3 totals 13 residues. CDR1 and CDR2 from the germline V gene are SEHNR and FQNEAQ (reference sequence). V was trimmed by 1 base and J by 5 bases, leaving 9 bases between them. In DNA, the CDR3 is TGTGCCAGCAGCTTAGGGTGGGGGGACGAGCAGTACTTC. Translating it yields CASSLGWGDEQYF.

The chain is built from TRBV10-3 and TRBJ1-1; 10 nucleotides agree with TRBD1. The germline gives CDR1 ENHRY, CDR2 SYGVKD. The junction had 5 bases not matched to a gene; V was cut back by 3 bases and J by 7 bases. The CDR3 extends over 14 amino acids. CDR3 sequence (DNA): TGTGCCATCAGTGAATTCGGACAGGGGGGTGAAGCTTTCTTT. This gives the protein CAISEFGQGGEAFF.

In its sample, this clone was seen a few times. This rearrangement joins TRBV10-3 to TRBJ2-2, with D perhaps matching TRBD2 (5 bases). Trimming took 2 bases from V and 0 from J, leaving 10 bases between them. The CDR3 spans 16 residues. Germline values: CDR1 ENHRY, CDR2 SYGVKD. The CDR3 loop reads CAISEGEGANTGELFF. CDR3 nucleotides: TGTGCCATCAGTGAGGGTGAGGGAGCGAACACCGGGGAGCTGTTTTTT.

The J gene is TRBJ1-2, the V gene TRBV6-6; tentative D call: TRBD1 (6 bases). The CDR3 consists of 14 residues. Trimming left V 5 bases short and J 7 bases short, with 17 bases between. CDR1 and CDR2 from the germline V gene are MNHNY and SVGAGI (reference sequence). CDR3 in amino acids: CASSPPGPRGGYTF. DNA for the CDR3: TGTGCCAGCAGTCCACCGGGGCCCAGGGGTGGCTACACCTTC.

V usage is TRBV4-2 and J usage is TRBJ2-1; D might be TRBD2 (6 bases). This CDR3 region has 16 residues. Trimming took off 0 bases at V and 4 bases at J, with 13 bases between the two ends. From germline, CDR1 is LGHNA and CDR2 YNFKEQ. Here the CDR3 reads CASSQDAASVYNEQFF. The CDR3 nucleotides read TGTGCCAGCAGCCAAGACGCGGCTAGCGTATACAATGAGCAGTTCTTC.

This chain connects TRBV5-6 to TRBJ1-1, with a weak D call TRBD1 (5 bases). The V end lost 0 bases, the J end lost 1 base, and 7 bases lay between the germline ends. Germline CDR1 is SGHDT and CDR2 is YYEEEE. The CDR3 is 14 amino acids. This CDR3 reads CASSLAGGNTEAFF. DNA of the CDR3: TGTGCCAGCAGCTTGGCGGGGGGGAACACTGAAGCTTTCTTT. Filled out from reference TRBV5-6 and TRBJ1-1, the complete variable domain reads DAGVTQSPTHLIKTRGQQVTLRCSPKSGHDTVSWYQQALGQGPQFIFQYYEEEERQRGNFPDRFSGHQFPNYSSELNVNALLLGDSALYLCASSLAGGNTEAFFGQGTRLTVV.

This clone was seen just once. V gene TRBV6-5 combines with J gene TRBJ2-3; possibly TRBD2 for D (7 bases). The CDR3 has 14 residues. The germline gives CDR1 MNHEY, CDR2 SVGAGI. V was clipped by 9 bases and J by 3 bases, with 16 bases between them. The CDR3 nucleotides are TGTGCCAGTCAGATAGGGGGAGGGACAGATACGCAGTATTTT. It codes for CASQIGGGTDTQYF.

The chain is built from TRBV2 and TRBJ1-2; no clear D gene. V lost 2 bases and J lost 6, with 7 bases in between. Germline V gives CDR1 SNHLY, CDR2 FYNNEI. The CDR3 consists of 12 residues. The CDR3 protein is CASSETVHGYTF. The CDR3, as DNA: TGTGCCAGCAGTGAAACGGTCCATGGCTACACCTTC. The full variable domain, with the rest looked up from reference TRBV2 and TRBJ1-2, is EPEVTQTPSHQVTQMGQEVILRCVPISNHLYFYWYRQILGQKVEFLVSFYNNEISEKSEIFDDQFSVERPDGSNFTLKIRSTKLEDSAMYFCASSETVHGYTFGSGTRLTVV.

The chain links TRBV21-1 to TRBJ1-5. TRBV21-1 is designated a pseudogene. This CDR3 comprises 17 residues. CDR3: CASSKGVQDASNQPQHF. CDR3 in DNA: TGTGCCAGCAGCAAGGGAGTCCAGGACGCGAGCAATCAGCCCCAGCATTTT.

The CDR3 bases are TGTGCCAGCAGCTTAGCGGTGGGGCTCTACAATGAGCAGTTCTTC. Translating it yields CASSLAVGLYNEQFF. The chain couples TRBV7-9 to TRBJ2-1, with TRBD1 as a possible D gene (5 bases). The germline V and J ends were trimmed by 0 bases and 3 bases, with 9 bases remaining between them. CDR3 size: 15 residues. Germline V gene lookup returns CDR1 SEHNR and CDR2 FQNEAQ (reference sequence).

The chain is built from TRBV30 and TRBJ1-2; D gene unclear. The CDR3 consists of 13 residues. Trimming took 0 bases from V and 4 from J, leaving 9 bases between them. Germline V gives CDR1 GTSNPN, CDR2 SVGIG (reference sequence). DNA for the CDR3: TGTGCCTGGAGTGTCCAGGCGTCCTATGGCTACACCTTC. It is translated as CAWSVQASYGYTF.

Only one count was recorded for this clone. V gene TRBV7-9 combines with J gene TRBJ1-1; D gene uncertain. V was shortened by 4 bases and J by 2 bases, with 8 bases between the two germline ends. Germline V gene lookup returns CDR1 SEHNR and CDR2 FQNEAQ (reference sequence). The CDR3 has 13 residues. The CDR3 bases are TGTGCCAGCAGCTCCGGGAGTAACACTGAAGCTTTCTTT. This sequence encodes CASSSGSNTEAFF.

The chain has TRBV2 and TRBJ2-3; the match to TRBD1 covers 11 bases. V shed 7 bases and J 4 bases; nucleotides not matched to a gene: 19. Per the germline V gene, CDR1 is SNHLY and CDR2 is FYNNEI. CDR3 length: 19 residues. CDR3 sequence reads: CASTLPGQGQGAWADTQYF. The CDR3 DNA reads as TGTGCCAGCACCCTCCCAGGGCAAGGACAGGGGGCATGGGCAGATACGCAGTATTTT.

A single count supports this clone. The rearrangement joins TRBV7-2 to TRBJ1-2; 10 nucleotides match TRBD1. Germline-derived CDR1 and CDR2 are SGHTA and FQGNSA. The CDR3 length is 14 residues. V lost 1 base, J lost 8 bases, and 4 bases stayed unmatched. In DNA form, the CDR3 reads TGTGCCAGCAGCTTAGACGGACAGGGGGGAGGCTACACCTTC. Translating it yields CASSLDGQGGGYTF.

The chain carries TRBV7-8 and TRBJ2-1; TRBD2 matches 8 bases. The length of the CDR3 is 13 residues. J gave up 12 bases and V 5 bases, and 9 bases lay outside the gene matches. Germline V CDR1 and CDR2: SGHVS, FQNEAQ. CDR3 DNA: TGTGCCAGCAGCCCCCCCGGGGGGGGAGGGCAGTTCTTC. Its translation: CASSPPGGGGQFF.

This clone was detected only a few times. At one end the junction does not follow the germline gene, possibly because of a read error. This CDR3 reads CASSIAGVYNEQFF. In nucleotides, the CDR3 is TGTGCCAGTAGCATAGCGGGGGTCTACAATGAGCAGTTCTTC. The chain has TRBV19 and TRBJ2-1; 9 positions match TRBD2. Germline CDR1 reads LNHDA; CDR2 reads SQIVND (reference sequence). This CDR3 is 14 amino acids long.

The chain links TRBV19 to TRBJ1-4; D gene unclear. The CDR3 runs 14 residues. V was pared by 6 bases and J by 7 bases, with 15 bases between. CDR1 LNHDA and CDR2 SQIVND come from the germline V gene (reference sequence). This chain's CDR3 is CASSNQAEGEKLFF. Written as DNA, the CDR3 is TGTGCCAGTAGCAATCAGGCCGAGGGTGAAAAACTGTTTTTT.

This clone has more than one count but fewer than ten. The chain links TRBV6-6 to TRBJ1-1, with 8 bases fitting TRBD1. Germline CDR1 MNHNY, CDR2 SVGAGI (reference sequence). The V gene end was trimmed by 4 bases and the J gene end by 1 base; junction bases not matched to a gene: 5. This CDR3 region has 15 residues. The CDR3 region has the DNA TGTGCCAGCAGTTCAACAGGGGGTTCGAACACTGAAGCTTTCTTT. This encodes CASSSTGGSNTEAFF.

This chain connects TRBV27 to TRBJ2-7; 8 nucleotides line up with TRBD2. V shed 4 bases, J shed 4 bases, and the junction held 6 bases outside the gene matches. The CDR3 runs to 14 residues. Germline CDR1 is MNHEY and CDR2 is SMNVEV (reference sequence). In DNA, the CDR3 is TGTGCCAGCAGTTCGGGACTAGGGCCTTACGAGCAGTACTTC. Encoded protein: CASSSGLGPYEQYF.